This T cell receptor beta chain comes out of a study of T cells in pancreatic ductal adenocarcinoma. Using immunoSEQ multiplex PCR, the repertoire was profiled, and TCRdb retains in-frame clones only, with some absent. The sample lists roughly 16,000 clones, about 88% occurring once. No neoadjuvant therapy was given to the selected pancreatic ductal adenocarcinoma patients before their surgery. This clonotype was obtained from a human donor with pancreatic ductal adenocarcinoma. The sequenced sample consisted of PBMCs.

CDR3 nucleotide sequence: TGTGCCATCAGTGAGCCAAACGGCGGTCGTAGCTCTGGAAACACCATATATTTT. Translated, it gives CAISEPNGGRSSGNTIYF. The chain joins TRBV10-3 to TRBJ1-3, with unresolved D. The germline V gene encodes CDR1 ENHRY and CDR2 SYGVKD. This CDR3 comprises 18 residues. The V gene lost 2 bases and the J gene lost 0 bases, with 17 bases spanning the gap.